The text below deals with one T cell receptor (beta chain). Its cognate antigen is unknown. TCRdb's copy holds only in-frame clones and misses some; the assay was immunoSEQ multiplex PCR. The sample gives more than 8,500 clones, about 80% of which show up once; less than 20% is in the top ten. Germline-derived CDR1 and CDR2 are LGHNA and YSLEER. V dropped 0 bases and J dropped 8 bases, with 16 bases sitting between them. The CDR3 runs 15 residues. This sample was included in a study of T cell repertoires in ileal Crohn's disease. The study's findings and limits: Every patient over 26.8% clonality showed endoscopic recurrence.

Time point noted: neoterminal ileum biopsy at postoperative endoscopy, about 6 months after surgery. This rearrangement joins TRBV4-3 to TRBJ1-2; tentative D call: TRBD1 (5 bases). The TCR was taken from an adult with Crohn's disease. The source material was ileal tissue. CDR3 amino acids: CASSQDRAPQWGYTF. As DNA, the CDR3 is TGCGCCAGCAGCCAAGACAGGGCCCCTCAGTGGGGCTACACCTTC.